These T cell receptor beta chains were read from a single sample in a study of response to subunit inactivated influenza vaccine. A single record per CDR3 protein comes from TCRdb applying MiXCR to the RT-PCR reads. The table shows approximately 500,000 distinct CDR3 sequences, with about 15% occurring only once. This material consisted of PBMCs from blood, taken approximately 13 days after vaccination. The receptors come from a man aged 50-59 years who received an inactivated influenza vaccine. Each CDR3 is given with its conserved first and last residue. The order of the fields is clone size, D gene, V gene, J gene, CDR3 DNA, CDR3 protein. The D gene is left open where the match is weak. A row's size may be missing; if present it is once, few, many or a size class.

abundance: many
d_gene: TRBD1
v_gene: TRBV4-3
j_gene: TRBJ2-7
CDR3nt: TGCGCCAGCAGCCAAGAAACAGGGGGCTCCTACGAGCAGTACTTC
CDR3aa: CASSQETGGSYEQYF

abundance: few
d_gene: TRBD1
v_gene: TRBV12-3/TRBV12-4
j_gene: TRBJ1-2
CDR3nt: TGTGCCAGCAGTTTAAGGACAGGGCATTTTCGGAACTATGGCTACACCTTC
CDR3aa: CASSLRTGHFRNYGYTF

abundance: -
d_gene: TRBD1
v_gene: TRBV25-1
j_gene: TRBJ2-3
CDR3nt: TGTGCCAGCAGTGTCGACAGGGGCGTAGGCACAGATACGCAGTATTTT
CDR3aa: CASSVDRGVGTDTQYF

abundance: -
d_gene: TRBD2
v_gene: TRBV5-1
j_gene: TRBJ2-7
CDR3nt: TGCGCCAGCAGCTCCGGACTAGCGGGAGGGTCCAGTGTTGTCGAGCAGTACTTC
CDR3aa: CASSSGLAGGSSVVEQYF

abundance: many
d_gene: TRBD1
v_gene: TRBV6-2/TRBV6-3
j_gene: TRBJ2-6
CDR3nt: TGTGCCAGCAGTTACTCCTCGACAGGGTTCGGGGCCAACGTCCTGACTTTC
CDR3aa: CASSYSSTGFGANVLTF

abundance: few
d_gene: -
v_gene: TRBV20-1
j_gene: TRBJ2-5
CDR3nt: TGCAGTGCTTCCCCCTTCGACAGCCTTCAAGAGACCCAGTACTTC
CDR3aa: CSASPFDSLQETQYF

abundance: many
d_gene: -
v_gene: TRBV5-1
j_gene: TRBJ1-5
CDR3nt: TGTGCCAGCAGCCTTGACGGGAATCAGCCCCAGCATTTT
CDR3aa: CASSLDGNQPQHF

abundance: many
d_gene: TRBD1
v_gene: TRBV7-9
j_gene: TRBJ2-5
CDR3nt: TGTGCCAGCAGCCACCAGGGGGAAGAGACCCAGTACTTC
CDR3aa: CASSHQGEETQYF

abundance: -
d_gene: -
v_gene: TRBV6-1
j_gene: TRBJ1-1
CDR3nt: TGTGCCAGCAGGACGACAGGAATGAACACTGAAGCTTTCTTT
CDR3aa: CASRTTGMNTEAFF

abundance: -
d_gene: TRBD1
v_gene: TRBV6-6
j_gene: TRBJ1-2
CDR3nt: TGTGCCAGCAGTTACCTGGACAGGGGGCATGATGGCTACACCTTC
CDR3aa: CASSYLDRGHDGYTF

abundance: -
d_gene: -
v_gene: TRBV5-4
j_gene: TRBJ2-3
CDR3nt: TGTGCCAGCAGCCGAAATCAAGATACGCAGTATTTT
CDR3aa: CASSRNQDTQYF

abundance: -
d_gene: -
v_gene: TRBV20-1
j_gene: TRBJ2-7
CDR3nt: TGCAGTGCTGCCGGGACCCATGACTACTACGAGCAGTACTTC
CDR3aa: CSAAGTHDYYEQYF

abundance: -
d_gene: TRBD1
v_gene: TRBV12-3/TRBV12-4
j_gene: TRBJ2-7
CDR3nt: TGTGCCAGCAGTCCTGGACAGGGAGGTATGGACTACGAGCAGTACTTC
CDR3aa: CASSPGQGGMDYEQYF

abundance: few
d_gene: -
v_gene: TRBV20-1
j_gene: TRBJ2-7
CDR3nt: TGCAGTGCGTCAGTTCACGAGCAGTACTTC
CDR3aa: CSASVHEQYF

abundance: -
d_gene: -
v_gene: TRBV7-8
j_gene: TRBJ2-7
CDR3nt: TGTGCCAGCAGCTCACGAACCGGGATACCCTACGAGCAGTACTTC
CDR3aa: CASSSRTGIPYEQYF

abundance: many
d_gene: TRBD2
v_gene: TRBV20-1
j_gene: TRBJ2-5
CDR3nt: TGCAGTGCTAGAGGCGGCGGGGGGCGAACAAAAGAGACCCAGTACTTC
CDR3aa: CSARGGGGRTKETQYF

abundance: -
d_gene: -
v_gene: TRBV12-3/TRBV12-4
j_gene: TRBJ1-2
CDR3nt: TGTGCCAGCAGTTTATCCCTCTTGGATGGCTACACCTTC
CDR3aa: CASSLSLLDGYTF

abundance: -
d_gene: TRBD2
v_gene: TRBV5-1
j_gene: TRBJ2-1
CDR3nt: TGCGCCAGCAGCTTGGACGGGGGGTCGCATGAGCAGTTCTTC
CDR3aa: CASSLDGGSHEQFF

abundance: -
d_gene: -
v_gene: TRBV12-3/TRBV12-4
j_gene: TRBJ2-3
CDR3nt: TGTGCCAGCAGTACCCACTGGATGGGTCCGGATACGCAGTATTTT
CDR3aa: CASSTHWMGPDTQYF

abundance: -
d_gene: TRBD2
v_gene: TRBV4-1
j_gene: TRBJ2-5
CDR3nt: TGCGCCGGCAGCCAAGATTTCGGGACTAGCATGGCGACCCAGTATTTC
CDR3aa: CAGSQDFGTSMATQYF

abundance: few
d_gene: TRBD1
v_gene: TRBV12-3/TRBV12-4
j_gene: TRBJ2-3
CDR3nt: TGTGCCAGCAGTTTAAAGACAGGGGGCGCAGATACGCAGTATTTT
CDR3aa: CASSLKTGGADTQYF

abundance: few
d_gene: -
v_gene: TRBV6-5
j_gene: TRBJ2-7
CDR3nt: TGTGCCAGCTCCGGGAGCGCCTACGAGCAGTACTTC
CDR3aa: CASSGSAYEQYF

abundance: -
d_gene: -
v_gene: TRBV5-6
j_gene: TRBJ1-2
CDR3nt: TGTGCCAGCAGCTTGGTTTTCAGGGGATATGGCTACACCTTC
CDR3aa: CASSLVFRGYGYTF

abundance: many
d_gene: -
v_gene: TRBV12-3/TRBV12-4
j_gene: TRBJ2-3
CDR3nt: TGTGCCAGCAGTCGACAGTCTTATCCCACAGATACGCAGTATTTT
CDR3aa: CASSRQSYPTDTQYF

abundance: -
d_gene: -
v_gene: TRBV6-1
j_gene: TRBJ2-2
CDR3nt: TGTGCCAGCACATTTTGGGGGAGGAACACCGGGGAGCTGTTTTTT
CDR3aa: CASTFWGRNTGELFF

abundance: few
d_gene: TRBD2
v_gene: TRBV5-5
j_gene: TRBJ2-5
CDR3nt: TGTGCCAGCAGCTTGGCCGGGACTAGCTCCGAGACCCAGTACTTC
CDR3aa: CASSLAGTSSETQYF

abundance: -
d_gene: -
v_gene: TRBV7-2
j_gene: TRBJ2-2
CDR3nt: TGTGCCAGCAGCCCGCCGAAGAACACCGGGGAGCTGTTTTTT
CDR3aa: CASSPPKNTGELFF

abundance: few
d_gene: -
v_gene: TRBV14
j_gene: TRBJ1-3
CDR3nt: TGTGCCAGCAGCCAAGATGCCAGCATCTCTGGAAACACCATATATTTT
CDR3aa: CASSQDASISGNTIYF

abundance: -
d_gene: -
v_gene: TRBV7-2
j_gene: TRBJ2-2
CDR3nt: TGTGCCAGCAGCTTACTGTTGCTAGGGTCCAACACCGGGGAGCTGTTTTTT
CDR3aa: CASSLLLLGSNTGELFF

abundance: -
d_gene: TRBD1
v_gene: TRBV11-2
j_gene: TRBJ2-6
CDR3nt: TGTGCCAGCAGCCCGCGACAGGGGGCTTCCTCTGGGGCCAACGTCCTGACTTTC
CDR3aa: CASSPRQGASSGANVLTF

abundance: -
d_gene: -
v_gene: TRBV21-1
j_gene: TRBJ2-1
CDR3nt: TGTGCCAGTTCACTTAAAGCGGGGACCTCCTACAATGAGCAGTTCTTC
CDR3aa: CASSLKAGTSYNEQFF

abundance: many
d_gene: -
v_gene: TRBV28
j_gene: TRBJ1-4
CDR3nt: TGTGCCAGCACCCCCGGTTGGGGGGGACATGAAAAACTGTTTTTT
CDR3aa: CASTPGWGGHEKLFF

abundance: -
d_gene: TRBD1
v_gene: TRBV6-2/TRBV6-3
j_gene: TRBJ1-1
CDR3nt: TGTGCCAGCAGGTTATACAGGGGTAAGAACACTGAAGCTTTCTTT
CDR3aa: CASRLYRGKNTEAFF

abundance: -
d_gene: -
v_gene: TRBV10-3
j_gene: TRBJ2-6
CDR3nt: TGTGCCATCAGTACAGGGTCCTCTGGGGCCAACGTCCTGACTTTC
CDR3aa: CAISTGSSGANVLTF

abundance: -
d_gene: TRBD2
v_gene: TRBV7-2
j_gene: TRBJ2-1
CDR3nt: TGTGCCAGCAGCCCGACTAGCGGGAGGGCGTATGAGCAGTTCTTC
CDR3aa: CASSPTSGRAYEQFF

abundance: -
d_gene: TRBD2
v_gene: TRBV4-1
j_gene: TRBJ2-2
CDR3nt: TGCGCCAGCAGCCAACAACTAGCGGGAGTATTGGGGAACACCGGGGAGCTGTTTTTT
CDR3aa: CASSQQLAGVLGNTGELFF

abundance: few
d_gene: TRBD1
v_gene: TRBV10-3
j_gene: TRBJ1-6
CDR3nt: TGTGCCACCAAAACAGGGGAGGCGTCACCCCTCCACTTT
CDR3aa: CATKTGEASPLHF

abundance: -
d_gene: TRBD2
v_gene: TRBV5-1
j_gene: TRBJ2-7
CDR3nt: TGCGCCAGCAGCCTCCGGACTAGCGGACCCTACGAGCAGTACTTC
CDR3aa: CASSLRTSGPYEQYF

abundance: -
d_gene: -
v_gene: TRBV6-1
j_gene: TRBJ2-6
CDR3nt: TGTGCCAGCAGTGGAATCCCAGGAGACTCTGGGGCCAACGTCCTGACTTTC
CDR3aa: CASSGIPGDSGANVLTF

abundance: -
d_gene: -
v_gene: TRBV20-1
j_gene: TRBJ2-3
CDR3nt: TGCAGTGCTAGAGTCCTAGGTTGGGGTGCCGATACGCAGTATTTT
CDR3aa: CSARVLGWGADTQYF

abundance: once
d_gene: -
v_gene: TRBV11-2
j_gene: TRBJ1-4
CDR3nt: TGTGCCAGCAGCTCTCCGGATGCAAAACTGTTTTTT
CDR3aa: CASSSPDAKLFF

abundance: few
d_gene: -
v_gene: TRBV29-1
j_gene: TRBJ2-1
CDR3nt: TGCAGCGTGGGTAGACGGGCGAATGAGCAGTTCTTC
CDR3aa: CSVGRRANEQFF

abundance: -
d_gene: TRBD2
v_gene: TRBV27
j_gene: TRBJ2-3
CDR3nt: TGTGCCAGCAGTTTATCCCTACTGGGACTAGCGGCGACAGATACGCAGTATTTT
CDR3aa: CASSLSLLGLAATDTQYF

abundance: -
d_gene: TRBD2
v_gene: TRBV3-1
j_gene: TRBJ2-5
CDR3nt: TGTGCCAGCAGTTCAAGGTGGCGGACTAGCGGGGTAGAGACCCAGTACTTC
CDR3aa: CASSSRWRTSGVETQYF

abundance: -
d_gene: TRBD1
v_gene: TRBV12-3/TRBV12-4
j_gene: TRBJ1-1
CDR3nt: TGTGCCAGCAGTTTTCAGGGGGTAGGGAACACTGAAGCTTTCTTT
CDR3aa: CASSFQGVGNTEAFF

abundance: -
d_gene: -
v_gene: TRBV4-2
j_gene: TRBJ1-4
CDR3nt: TGTGCCAGCAGCCAAGGTACACAGACCACCGTAACTAATGAAAAACTGTTTTTT
CDR3aa: CASSQGTQTTVTNEKLFF

abundance: -
d_gene: TRBD1
v_gene: TRBV6-2/TRBV6-3
j_gene: TRBJ2-7
CDR3nt: TGTGCCAGCAGTTTCCCCGGGACAGGGATCCCCTACGAGCAGTACTTC
CDR3aa: CASSFPGTGIPYEQYF

abundance: few
d_gene: -
v_gene: TRBV20-1
j_gene: TRBJ2-2
CDR3nt: TGCAGTGCTGGAAGTGGGAGAACGACCGGGGAGCTGTTTTTT
CDR3aa: CSAGSGRTTGELFF

abundance: few
d_gene: -
v_gene: TRBV6-1
j_gene: TRBJ1-4
CDR3nt: TGTGCCAGTTACAGGGAGTTCGGCGAAAAACTGTTTTTT
CDR3aa: CASYREFGEKLFF

abundance: -
d_gene: -
v_gene: TRBV19
j_gene: TRBJ2-1
CDR3nt: TGTGCCAGTAGTATGCGGGACTTGAGGACGAACAATGAGCAGTTCTTC
CDR3aa: CASSMRDLRTNNEQFF

abundance: -
d_gene: -
v_gene: TRBV12-3/TRBV12-4
j_gene: TRBJ2-4
CDR3nt: TGTGCCAGCAGTTTCGAGCCGGGGGGCTCAGCCAAAAACATTCAGTACTTC
CDR3aa: CASSFEPGGSAKNIQYF

abundance: -
d_gene: TRBD2
v_gene: TRBV5-5
j_gene: TRBJ2-3
CDR3nt: TGTGCCAGCACCCATGGACTAGCGTCCGTCGGTACGCAGTATTTT
CDR3aa: CASTHGLASVGTQYF

abundance: -
d_gene: -
v_gene: TRBV6-7
j_gene: TRBJ2-7
CDR3nt: TGTGCCAGCAGTTACCCCGAGCCCCATCACGAGCAGTACTTC
CDR3aa: CASSYPEPHHEQYF

abundance: -
d_gene: -
v_gene: TRBV11-2
j_gene: TRBJ2-7
CDR3nt: TGTGCCAGCAGCCCGCCCATCTACGAGCAGTACTTC
CDR3aa: CASSPPIYEQYF

abundance: many
d_gene: -
v_gene: TRBV9
j_gene: TRBJ1-1
CDR3nt: TGTGCCAGCAGCGTAGGGGACACTGAAGCTTTCTTT
CDR3aa: CASSVGDTEAFF